One sample yielded the 22 T cell receptor beta chains listed below, sequenced in a study of cytomegalovirus exposure and HLA in healthy donors. The primer mix had 60 Vbeta and 13 Jbeta primers. Using immunoSEQ multiplex PCR, the repertoire was profiled, and TCRdb retains in-frame clones only, with some absent. The data contain about 240,000 clones, 81% of them singletons. What was sequenced was PBMCs. The receptor source for this set is a woman aged 55-69 years in good health and CMV-seropositive.

The CDR3, as DNA: TGCAGCACCCTAGCGGGAAATACCTACGAGCAGTACTTC. Protein product: CSTLAGNTYEQYF. V and J are TRBV29-1 and TRBJ2-7; 9 nucleotides match TRBD2. Germline trimming cut 8 bases from V and 2 bases from J; bases unmatched to any gene: 7. This CDR3 region has 13 residues. Looked up from germline, CDR1 is SQVTM and CDR2 is ANQGSEA.

The CDR3, as DNA: TGTGCCAGCAGCGTAGCCCCTCCCAACAGCCCCGGGGATGAAAAACTGTTTTTT. This encodes CASSVAPPNSPGDEKLFF. The gene calls are TRBV9 and TRBJ1-4; D is ambiguous. V lost 0 bases, J lost 6 bases, and 21 bases lay in between. The V gene's germline CDR1 is SGDLS and CDR2 YYNGEE. This CDR3 is built from 18 residues.

The V gene is TRBV6-5, the J gene TRBJ1-5; D is unresolved. Trimming cost V 6 bases and J 5 bases, with 11 bases left between them. Germline loops: CDR1 MNHEY, CDR2 SVGAGI. The CDR3 has 13 residues. The DNA for the CDR3 is TGTGCCAGCAGCTTGTCGGGAGATCAGCCCCAGCATTTT. Residues: CASSLSGDQPQHF.

This chain connects TRBV10-3 to TRBJ2-5; 7 nucleotides align to TRBD2. The germline V gene encodes CDR1 ENHRY and CDR2 SYGVKD. This CDR3 spans 15 amino acids. The trim removed 0 bases at V and 5 bases at J, leaving 6 bases unmatched. The CDR3 loop reads CAISESASGGETQYF. CDR3 nucleotide sequence: TGTGCCATCAGTGAGTCTGCTAGCGGTGGGGAGACCCAGTACTTC.

The chain is built from TRBV18 and TRBJ1-4, with 7 bases aligning to TRBD1. V lost 4 bases, J lost 7 bases, and 9 bases stayed unmatched. The CDR3 has 15 amino acids. The germline V gene has CDR1 KGHSH and CDR2 LQKENI. DNA of the CDR3: TGTGCCAGCTCACTGGCCAGACAGGGCCTTGAAAAACTGTTTTTT. It encodes CASSLARQGLEKLFF.

The chain is built from TRBV18 and TRBJ1-1; tentative D call: TRBD1 (6 bases). Germline CDR1 reads KGHSH; CDR2 reads LQKENI. V was clipped by 4 bases and J by 2 bases, with 17 bases between them. The CDR3 loop spans 16 amino acids. The CDR3 region is CASSLTGYGGNTEAFF. In DNA form, the CDR3 reads TGTGCCAGCTCACTGACAGGTTACGGAGGAAACACTGAAGCTTTCTTT.

This clone was counted between two and nine times. V is TRBV7-9 and J is TRBJ2-7, with D possibly being TRBD1 (6 bases). Germline V gene data show CDR1 as SEHNR and CDR2 as FQNEAQ (reference sequence). Deletions cut 11 bases from V and 2 bases from J, with 10 bases between. The CDR3 covers 11 residues. CDR3 nucleotides: TGTGCCGCATCAGGGGCCTACGAGCAGTACTTC. Translation: CAASGAYEQYF. Filled out from reference TRBV7-9 and TRBJ2-7, the complete variable domain reads DTGVSQNPRHKITKRGQNVTFRCDPISEHNRLYWYRQTLGQGPEFLTYFQNEAQLEKSRLLSDRFSAERPKGSFSTLEIQRTEQGDSAMYLCAASGAYEQYFGPGTRLTVT.

This chain links TRBV19 with TRBJ2-7, with TRBD2 as a possible D gene (7 bases). The V gene lost 9 bases and the J gene lost 2 bases, with 11 bases spanning the gap. The CDR3 sequence is 12 residues long. Germline V lookup: CDR1 LNHDA, CDR2 SQIVND (reference sequence). The CDR3 coding sequence is TGTGCCAGCGGGGAGGGGGCCTACGAGCAGTACTTC. Its protein product is CASGEGAYEQYF.

This chain joins TRBV19 and TRBJ2-3, with a possible D match to TRBD2 (5 bases). This CDR3 region has 13 residues. V lost 8 bases and J lost 0, with 9 bases in between. The germline V gene encodes CDR1 LNHDA and CDR2 SQIVND (reference sequence). The CDR3 reads CASRRTSTDTQYF. CDR3 DNA sequence: TGTGCCAGTCGGCGGACTAGCACAGATACGCAGTATTTT.

This rearrangement joins TRBV4-1 to TRBJ1-3; D unresolved. V was trimmed by 1 base and J by 0 bases, leaving 7 bases between them. From germline, CDR1 is MGHRA and CDR2 YSYEKL. This CDR3 is 15 amino acids long. CDR3 residues: CASSQVRASGNTIYF. In DNA, the CDR3 is TGCGCCAGCAGCCAAGTGAGGGCCTCTGGAAACACCATATATTTT.

The CDR3 DNA is TGTGCCAGCAGCTTAGGGGTGGGGAGGGCCGGCCCCTACAATGAGCAGTTCTTC. It codes for CASSLGVGRAGPYNEQFF. V is TRBV7-9 and J is TRBJ2-1, with 7 bases fitting TRBD2. Germline-derived CDR1 and CDR2 are SEHNR and FQNEAQ (reference sequence). There are 18 residues in the CDR3. V lost 1 base to trimming and J lost 2 bases; unmatched junction nucleotides: 11. Full variable domain (outside the CDR3, taken from reference TRBV7-9 and TRBJ2-1): DTGVSQNPRHKITKRGQNVTFRCDPISEHNRLYWYRQTLGQGPEFLTYFQNEAQLEKSRLLSDRFSAERPKGSFSTLEIQRTEQGDSAMYLCASSLGVGRAGPYNEQFFGPGTRLTVL.

The rearrangement joins TRBV9 to TRBJ2-7, with D perhaps matching TRBD2 (6 bases). The length of the CDR3 is 14 residues. V was clipped by 4 bases and J by 7 bases, with 18 bases between them. The germline V gene has CDR1 SGDLS and CDR2 YYNGEE. This CDR3 reads CASSPGTALREQYF. CDR3 DNA: TGTGCCAGCAGCCCGGGGACTGCCCTTAGGGAGCAGTACTTC.

The chain joins TRBV12-5 to TRBJ2-2; D possibly corresponds to TRBD2 (6 bases). V lost 6 bases, J lost 5 bases, and 16 bases lay in between. Germline V gives CDR1 LGHNT, CDR2 FRNRAP. The CDR3 is 15 residues long. CDR3 amino acids: CASGSRGLDTGELFF. For the CDR3, the DNA is TGTGCTAGTGGCTCCCGGGGGTTGGATACCGGGGAGCTGTTTTTT.

The chain links TRBV7-6 to TRBJ2-1, with D possibly being TRBD1 (5 bases). This CDR3 has 16 amino acids. V dropped 1 base and J dropped 7 bases, with 17 bases sitting between them. Germline-derived CDR1 and CDR2 are SGHVS and FNYEAQ. CDR3 DNA sequence: TGTGCCAGCAGCTTAGGTGTTGGGCAGGGATGGAATGAGCAGTTCTTC. The encoded protein is CASSLGVGQGWNEQFF. The variable domain in full, completed from reference TRBV7-6 and TRBJ2-1, reads GAGVSQSPRYKVTKRGQDVALRCDPISGHVSLYWYRQALGQGPEFLTYFNYEAQQDKSGLPNDRFSAERPEGSISTLTIQRTEQRDSAMYRCASSLGVGQGWNEQFFGPGTRLTVL.

The chain has TRBV29-1 and TRBJ2-5, with D maybe TRBD2 (5 bases). V lost 4 bases, J lost 11 bases, and 14 bases lay in between. Germline V gene sequence: CDR1 SQVTM, CDR2 ANQGSEA. The CDR3 has 11 residues. The CDR3 region is CSVVDVWEQYF. CDR3 coding DNA: TGCAGCGTTGTTGACGTTTGGGAGCAGTACTTC.

This rearrangement joins TRBV5-4 to TRBJ1-2; the D gene is possibly TRBD1 (6 bases). The length of the CDR3 is 12 residues. The germline V gene has CDR1 SGHNT and CDR2 YYREEE (reference sequence). Trimming pared 1 base from V and 8 bases from J, leaving 9 bases between. CDR3 DNA sequence: TGTGCCAGCAGCTTGACAGGGTTCGGCTACACCTTC. It codes for CASSLTGFGYTF.

The genes are TRBV9 and TRBJ1-1; D is undetermined. V dropped 4 bases and J dropped 5 bases, with 18 bases sitting between them. From germline, CDR1 is SGDLS and CDR2 YYNGEE. CDR3 length: 15 amino acids. CDR3 DNA sequence: TGTGCCAGCAGCCCCGCGGAGGGAGGGATAACTGAAGCTTTCTTT. Protein: CASSPAEGGITEAFF.

This chain joins TRBV13 and TRBJ2-7; a weak D match, TRBD1 (7 bases). Trimming stripped 1 base from V and 6 bases from J, with 19 bases between. Germline V gene sequence: CDR1 PRHDT, CDR2 FYEKMQ (reference sequence). This CDR3 is 16 amino acids long. The CDR3 protein is CASSLDEQGGRGEQYF. CDR3 nucleotide sequence: TGTGCCAGCAGCTTAGACGAGCAGGGGGGAAGGGGCGAGCAGTACTTC.

CDR3 nucleotides: TGTGCCAGCAGTGATCTAGCGGGACCCGAGCAGTACTTC. Amino acid sequence: CASSDLAGPEQYF. The chain links TRBV2 to TRBJ2-7, with 9 bases fitting TRBD2. J gave up 6 bases and V 3 bases, and 3 bases lay outside the gene matches. The CDR3 loop spans 13 amino acids. Looked up from germline, CDR1 is SNHLY and CDR2 is FYNNEI.

The chain combines TRBV5-1 with TRBJ1-2; D remains unclear. The CDR3 covers 15 residues. Looked up from germline, CDR1 is SGHRS and CDR2 is YFSETQ. Trimming shortened V by 1 base and J by 0 bases, and 10 bases separated the two germline ends. DNA for the CDR3: TGCGCCAGCAGCTTGTTTGGGCAGGCTAACTATGGCTACACCTTC. As protein: CASSLFGQANYGYTF.

The gene calls are TRBV4-1 and TRBJ1-2, with TRBD1 matching 7 bases. V shed 2 bases and J 4 bases; nucleotides not matched to a gene: 10. This CDR3 region has 16 residues. The germline gives CDR1 MGHRA, CDR2 YSYEKL. Here the CDR3 DNA reads TGCGCCAGCAGCCAACCTGGCAGGGGGAACCTCTATGGCTACACCTTC. Its protein is CASSQPGRGNLYGYTF.

The gene calls are TRBV5-1 and TRBJ1-4; perhaps TRBD1 as D (6 bases). Deletions cut 5 bases from V and 4 bases from J, with 12 bases between. Germline V gene data show CDR1 as SGHRS and CDR2 as YFSETQ. The CDR3 has 14 residues. The CDR3 sequence is CASRPDSFNEKLFF. The CDR3 bases are TGCGCCAGCAGACCGGACAGCTTTAATGAAAAACTGTTTTTT.